The following is a T cell receptor (beta chain) sequence with its context. The antigen remains undetermined. The primer mix had 60 Vbeta and 13 Jbeta primers. Only in-frame clones appear in the TCRdb table, and some are missing; sequencing was by immunoSEQ multiplex PCR. The table lists about 31,000 clones, less than 55% of them singletons. V was cut by 4 bases and J by 0 bases, with 9 bases left in between. The CDR3 totals 13 residues. In germline, CDR1 is SQVTM, CDR2 ANQGSEA. This sample stems from a study of cytomegalovirus exposure and HLA in healthy donors. Study overall: An analysis done earlier identified roughly 120 million unique TCR beta sequences from about 179 million T cells. Study-wide results and limits: The authors enumerated around 150 TCR beta chains as linked to cytomegalovirus.

The chain couples TRBV29-1 to TRBJ1-2; D gene uncertain. The receptor comes from a woman between 45 and 60 years old in good health and CMV-seronegative. Material: PBMCs. CDR3 DNA sequence: TGCAGCGTTGGTGATAGTCCTAACTATGGCTACACCTTC. Encoded protein: CSVGDSPNYGYTF.